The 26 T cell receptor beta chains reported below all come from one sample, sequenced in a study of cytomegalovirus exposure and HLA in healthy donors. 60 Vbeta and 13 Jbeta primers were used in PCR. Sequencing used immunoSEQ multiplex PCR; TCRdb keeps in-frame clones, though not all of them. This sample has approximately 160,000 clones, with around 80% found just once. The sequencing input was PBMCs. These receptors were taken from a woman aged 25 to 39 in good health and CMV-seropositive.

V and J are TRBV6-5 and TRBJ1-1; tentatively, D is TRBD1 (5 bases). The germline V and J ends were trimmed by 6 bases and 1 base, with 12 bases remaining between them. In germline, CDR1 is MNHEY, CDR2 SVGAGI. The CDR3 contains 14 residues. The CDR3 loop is CASSSTGRNTEAFF. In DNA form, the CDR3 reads TGTGCCAGCAGCTCCACAGGACGGAACACTGAAGCTTTCTTT.

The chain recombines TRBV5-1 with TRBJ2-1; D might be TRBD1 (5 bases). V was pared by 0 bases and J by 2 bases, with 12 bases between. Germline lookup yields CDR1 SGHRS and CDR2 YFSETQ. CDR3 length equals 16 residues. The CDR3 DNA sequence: TGCGCCAGCAGCTTGGGGGCCGTGGGGCCCTACAATGAGCAGTTCTTC. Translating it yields CASSLGAVGPYNEQFF.

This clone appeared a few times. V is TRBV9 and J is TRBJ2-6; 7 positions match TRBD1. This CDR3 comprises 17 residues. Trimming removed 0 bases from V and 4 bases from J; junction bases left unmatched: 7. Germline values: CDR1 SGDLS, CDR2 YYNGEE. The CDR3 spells CASSVALTGNGANVLTF. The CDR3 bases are TGTGCCAGCAGCGTAGCCCTGACAGGGAACGGGGCCAACGTCCTGACTTTC.

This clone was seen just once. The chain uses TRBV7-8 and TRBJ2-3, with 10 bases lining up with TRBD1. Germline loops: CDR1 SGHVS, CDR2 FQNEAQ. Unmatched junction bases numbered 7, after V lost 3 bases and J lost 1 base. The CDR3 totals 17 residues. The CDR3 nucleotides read TGTGCCAGCAGCTTTAACCCGGGACAGGGGCGCACAGATACGCAGTATTTT. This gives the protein CASSFNPGQGRTDTQYF.

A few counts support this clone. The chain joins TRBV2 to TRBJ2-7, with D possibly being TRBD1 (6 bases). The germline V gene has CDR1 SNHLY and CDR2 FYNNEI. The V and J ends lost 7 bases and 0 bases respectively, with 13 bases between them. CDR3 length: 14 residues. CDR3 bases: TGTGCCAGCATTCTTGGACAGAGCTCCTACGAGCAGTACTTC. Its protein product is CASILGQSSYEQYF.

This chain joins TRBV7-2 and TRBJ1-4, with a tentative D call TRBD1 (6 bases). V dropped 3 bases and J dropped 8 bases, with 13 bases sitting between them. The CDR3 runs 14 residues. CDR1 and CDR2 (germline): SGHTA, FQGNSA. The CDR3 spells CASSFGRGWEKLFF. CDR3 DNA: TGTGCCAGCAGCTTTGGCAGGGGTTGGGAAAAACTGTTTTTT.

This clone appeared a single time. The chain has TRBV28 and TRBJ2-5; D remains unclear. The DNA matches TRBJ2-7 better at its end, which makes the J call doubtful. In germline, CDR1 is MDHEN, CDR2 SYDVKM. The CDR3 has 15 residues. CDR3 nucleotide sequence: TGTGCCAGCCCTATGCCCTCTGAACTACCTTACGAGCAGTACTTC. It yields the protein CASPMPSELPYEQYF.

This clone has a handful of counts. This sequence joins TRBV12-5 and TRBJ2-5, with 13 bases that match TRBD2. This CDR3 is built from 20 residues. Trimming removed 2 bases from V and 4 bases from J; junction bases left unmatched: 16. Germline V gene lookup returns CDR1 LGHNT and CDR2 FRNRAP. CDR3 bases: TGTGCTAGTGGTTTGCCTCTCCGGACTAGCGGGAGTCGCGGGCGAGAGACCCAGTACTTC. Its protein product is CASGLPLRTSGSRGRETQYF.

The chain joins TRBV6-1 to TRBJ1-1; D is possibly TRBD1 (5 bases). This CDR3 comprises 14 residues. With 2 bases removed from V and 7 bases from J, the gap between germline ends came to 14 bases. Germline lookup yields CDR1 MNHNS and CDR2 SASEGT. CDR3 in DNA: TGTGCCAGCAGTGAATTAGGGGATTTTGGTGAAGCTTTCTTT. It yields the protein CASSELGDFGEAFF.

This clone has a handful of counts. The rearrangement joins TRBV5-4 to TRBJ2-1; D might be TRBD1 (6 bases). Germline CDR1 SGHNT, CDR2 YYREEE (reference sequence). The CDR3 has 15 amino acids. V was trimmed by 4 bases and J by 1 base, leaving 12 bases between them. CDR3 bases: TGTGCCAGCAGCGTGGACAGCCTATCCTACAATGAGCAGTTCTTC. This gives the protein CASSVDSLSYNEQFF.

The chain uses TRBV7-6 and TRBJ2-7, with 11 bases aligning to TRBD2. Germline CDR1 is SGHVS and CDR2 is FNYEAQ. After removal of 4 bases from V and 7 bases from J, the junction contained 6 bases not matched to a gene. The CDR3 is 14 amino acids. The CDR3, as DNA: TGTGCCAGCAGCTATACTAGCGGGAGTGGGGAGCAGTACTTC. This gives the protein CASSYTSGSGEQYF.

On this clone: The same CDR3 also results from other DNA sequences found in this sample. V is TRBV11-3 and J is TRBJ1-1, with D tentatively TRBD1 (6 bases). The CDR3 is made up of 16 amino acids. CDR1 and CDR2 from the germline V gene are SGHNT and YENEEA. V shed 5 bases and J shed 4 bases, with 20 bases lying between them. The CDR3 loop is CASSLSSGGTGTEAFF. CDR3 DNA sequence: TGTGCCAGCAGCCTTTCCTCGGGGGGCACGGGCACTGAAGCTTTCTTT.

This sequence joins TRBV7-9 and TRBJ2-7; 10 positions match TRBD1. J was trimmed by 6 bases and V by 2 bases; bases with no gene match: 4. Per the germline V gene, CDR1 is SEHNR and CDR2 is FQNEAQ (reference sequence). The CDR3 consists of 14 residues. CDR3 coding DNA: TGTGCCAGCAGCTTAAGGGACAGGGGCCTCGAGCAGTACTTC. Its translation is CASSLRDRGLEQYF.

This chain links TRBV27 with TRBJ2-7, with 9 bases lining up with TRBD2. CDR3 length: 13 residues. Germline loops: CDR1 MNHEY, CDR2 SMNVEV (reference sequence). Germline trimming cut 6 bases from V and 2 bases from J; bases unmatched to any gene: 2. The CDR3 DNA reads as TGTGCCAGCAGGGCGGGAGGGACCTACGAGCAGTACTTC. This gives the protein CASRAGGTYEQYF.

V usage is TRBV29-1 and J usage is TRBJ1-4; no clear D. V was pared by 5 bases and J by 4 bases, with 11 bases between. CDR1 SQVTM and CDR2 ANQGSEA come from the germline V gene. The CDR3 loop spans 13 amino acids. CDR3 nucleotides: TGCAGCGTTCCCTTGGCGGGTAATGAAAAACTGTTTTTT. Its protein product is CSVPLAGNEKLFF.

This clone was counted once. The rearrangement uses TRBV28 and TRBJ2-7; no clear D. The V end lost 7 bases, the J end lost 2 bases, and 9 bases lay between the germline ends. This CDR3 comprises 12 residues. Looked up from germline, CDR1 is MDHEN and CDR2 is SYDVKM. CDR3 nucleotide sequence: TGTGCCAGCACCCTCCCCCCCTACGAGCAGTACTTC. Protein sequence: CASTLPPYEQYF.

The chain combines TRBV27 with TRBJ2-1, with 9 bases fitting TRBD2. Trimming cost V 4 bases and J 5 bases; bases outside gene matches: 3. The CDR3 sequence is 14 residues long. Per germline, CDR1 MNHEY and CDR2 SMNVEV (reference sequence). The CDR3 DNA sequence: TGTGCCAGCAGTTACCGCGGGAGGGACAATGAGCAGTTCTTC. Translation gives CASSYRGRDNEQFF.

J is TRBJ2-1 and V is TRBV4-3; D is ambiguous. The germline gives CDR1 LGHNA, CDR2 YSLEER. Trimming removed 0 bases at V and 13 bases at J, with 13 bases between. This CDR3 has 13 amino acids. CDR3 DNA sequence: TGCGCCAGCAGCCAAGATTTGGCATCTGAACAGTTCTTC. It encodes CASSQDLASEQFF.

CDR3 sequence (DNA): TGCGCCAGCAGCTTGGTTTTAGGGGGCGCCTACGAGCAGTACTTC. Its translation is CASSLVLGGAYEQYF. This sequence joins TRBV5-1 and TRBJ2-7; 7 bases line up with TRBD1. Germline V gene data show CDR1 as SGHRS and CDR2 as YFSETQ. The CDR3 has 15 residues. The ends lost 0 bases at V and 2 bases at J; junction bases unmatched: 5.

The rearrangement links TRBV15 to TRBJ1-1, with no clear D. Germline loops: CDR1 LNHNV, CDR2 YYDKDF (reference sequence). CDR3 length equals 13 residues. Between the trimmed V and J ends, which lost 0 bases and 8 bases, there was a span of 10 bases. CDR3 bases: TGTGCCACCAGCAGAGATCCGATCAGGGAAGCTTTCTTT. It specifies CATSRDPIREAFF.

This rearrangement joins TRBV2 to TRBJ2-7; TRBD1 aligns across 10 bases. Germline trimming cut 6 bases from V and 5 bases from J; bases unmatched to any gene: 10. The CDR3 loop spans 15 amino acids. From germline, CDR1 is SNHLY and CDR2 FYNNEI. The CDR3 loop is CASRTSGTGDHEQYF. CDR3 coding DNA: TGTGCCAGCAGGACCTCCGGGACAGGGGACCACGAGCAGTACTTC.

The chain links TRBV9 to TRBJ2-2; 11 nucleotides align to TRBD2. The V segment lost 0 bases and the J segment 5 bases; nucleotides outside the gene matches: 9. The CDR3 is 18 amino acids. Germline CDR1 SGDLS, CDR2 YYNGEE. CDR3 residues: CASSVGEGLAVSTGELFF. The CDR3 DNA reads TGTGCCAGCAGCGTAGGAGAGGGACTAGCGGTCTCTACCGGGGAGCTGTTTTTT.

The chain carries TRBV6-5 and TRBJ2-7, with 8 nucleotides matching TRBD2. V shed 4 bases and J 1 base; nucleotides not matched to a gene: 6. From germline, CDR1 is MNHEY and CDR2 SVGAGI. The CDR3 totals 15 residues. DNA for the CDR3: TGTGCCAGCAGTTCCCGGGAGGGGGGATCCTACGAGCAGTACTTC. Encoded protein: CASSSREGGSYEQYF.

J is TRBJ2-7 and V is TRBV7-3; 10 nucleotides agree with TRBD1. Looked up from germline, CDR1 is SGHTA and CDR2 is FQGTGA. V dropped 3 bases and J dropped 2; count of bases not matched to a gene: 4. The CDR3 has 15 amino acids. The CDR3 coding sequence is TGTGCCAGCAGCTTGGACAGGGGGTCCCCCTACGAGCAGTACTTC. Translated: CASSLDRGSPYEQYF.

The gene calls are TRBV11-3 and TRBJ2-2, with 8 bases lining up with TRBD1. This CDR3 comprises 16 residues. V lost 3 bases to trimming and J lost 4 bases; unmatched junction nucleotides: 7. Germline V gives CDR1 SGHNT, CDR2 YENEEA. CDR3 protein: CASSFAPGGITGELFF. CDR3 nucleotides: TGTGCCAGCAGCTTCGCCCCAGGGGGCATCACCGGGGAGCTGTTTTTT. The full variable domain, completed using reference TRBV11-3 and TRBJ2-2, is EAGVVQSPRYKIIEKKQPVAFWCNPISGHNTLYWYLQNLGQGPELLIRYENEEAVDDSQLPKDRFSAERLKGVDSTLKIQPAELGDSAVYLCASSFAPGGITGELFFGEGSRLTVL.

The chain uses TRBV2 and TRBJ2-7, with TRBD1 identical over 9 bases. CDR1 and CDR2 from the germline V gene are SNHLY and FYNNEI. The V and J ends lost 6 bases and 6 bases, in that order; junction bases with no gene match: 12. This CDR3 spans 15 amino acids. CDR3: CASSSQGAFVGEQYF. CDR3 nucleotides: TGTGCCAGCAGCTCACAGGGGGCGTTTGTCGGCGAGCAGTACTTC.